This TCR beta chain was captured by sequencing in a study of T-cell reconstitution after alpha-beta-depleted transplantation in children (dated by TCRdb to about 2016). Regarding the research as a whole: The study quantitatively tracked T-cell immune reconstitution after TCRalphabeta/CD19-depleted allogeneic hematopoietic cell transplantation in children using TCR repertoire profiling.

The CDR3 spans 11 residues, from the cysteine through the phenylalanine. The read is trimmed to its CDR3 DNA, 33 bases read in frame from base 1. CDR1 and CDR2, looked up from the germline V gene, are KGHDR and SFDVKD. V is shortened by 5 bases, J by 7 bases, and the region joining them spans 6 bases. Concerning this clonotype: This receptor's antigen is unknown. One base away there is no much larger clone; base qualities are not given.

Libraries were prepared through PCR. Sequencing used an Illumina HiSeq 2500. TCR library preparation used molecular barcoding, with unique molecular identifiers applied to normalize quantification of the TCRbeta repertoire. TCRdb passed the public sequencing reads through fastp at Q25 and MiXCR, retaining productive beta sequences. Each entry merges the rows of one CDR3 protein and shows their most common DNA and genes. In all, the sample holds some 520,000 distinct CDR3 sequences, and 32% of those were seen once. Of the sample, 2% to 2.5% is held by the ten largest clones. The receptor was isolated from a human donor who donated a stem cell graft to a child with aplastic anemia. Sequenced here: PBMCs from the stem cell graft donor, sampled from the stem cell graft. The sequence joins TRBV24-1 to TRBJ2-3; too little of a D gene remains to name it. CDR3 sequence: CATSAVNTQYF. The DNA is as follows: TGTGCCACCAGTGCCGTGAATACGCAGTATTTT.